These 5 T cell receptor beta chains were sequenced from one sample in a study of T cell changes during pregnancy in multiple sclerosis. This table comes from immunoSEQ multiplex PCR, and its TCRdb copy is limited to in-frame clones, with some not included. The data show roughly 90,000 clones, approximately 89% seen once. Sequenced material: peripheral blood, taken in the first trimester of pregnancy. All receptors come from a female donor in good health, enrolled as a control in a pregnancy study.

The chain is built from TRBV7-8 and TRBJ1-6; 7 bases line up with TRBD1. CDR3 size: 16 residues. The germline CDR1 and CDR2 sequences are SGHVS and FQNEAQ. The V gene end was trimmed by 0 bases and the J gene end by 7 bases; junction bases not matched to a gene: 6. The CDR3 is CASSLAVTGVNSPLHF. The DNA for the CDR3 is TGTGCCAGCAGCTTAGCGGTAACAGGGGTAAATTCACCCCTCCACTTT.

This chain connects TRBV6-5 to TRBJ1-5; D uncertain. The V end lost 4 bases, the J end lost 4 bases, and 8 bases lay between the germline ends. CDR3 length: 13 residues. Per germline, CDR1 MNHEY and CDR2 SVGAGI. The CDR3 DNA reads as TGTGCCAGCAGTTTACAGATAAATCAGCCCCAGCATTTT. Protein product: CASSLQINQPQHF.

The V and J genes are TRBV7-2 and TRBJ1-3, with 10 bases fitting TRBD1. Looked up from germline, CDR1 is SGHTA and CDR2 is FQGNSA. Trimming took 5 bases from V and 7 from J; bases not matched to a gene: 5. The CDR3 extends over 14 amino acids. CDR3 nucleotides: TGTGCCAGCAGCGTTGGACAGGGGGTGAACACCATATATTTT. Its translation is CASSVGQGVNTIYF.

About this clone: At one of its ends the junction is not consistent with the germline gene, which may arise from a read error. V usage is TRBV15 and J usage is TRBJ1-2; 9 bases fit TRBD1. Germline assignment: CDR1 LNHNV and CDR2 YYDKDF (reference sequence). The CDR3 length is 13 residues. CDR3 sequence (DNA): TGTGCCACCAGCAGGGACAGGGGCAACCGCCCGATCTTT. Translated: CATSRDRGNRPIF.

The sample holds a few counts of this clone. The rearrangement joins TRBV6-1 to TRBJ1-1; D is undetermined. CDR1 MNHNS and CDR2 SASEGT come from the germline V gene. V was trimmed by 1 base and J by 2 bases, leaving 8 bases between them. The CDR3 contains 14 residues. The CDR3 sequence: CASSEGRGNTEAFF. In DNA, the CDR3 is TGTGCCAGCAGTGAAGGTCGGGGAAACACTGAAGCTTTCTTT.